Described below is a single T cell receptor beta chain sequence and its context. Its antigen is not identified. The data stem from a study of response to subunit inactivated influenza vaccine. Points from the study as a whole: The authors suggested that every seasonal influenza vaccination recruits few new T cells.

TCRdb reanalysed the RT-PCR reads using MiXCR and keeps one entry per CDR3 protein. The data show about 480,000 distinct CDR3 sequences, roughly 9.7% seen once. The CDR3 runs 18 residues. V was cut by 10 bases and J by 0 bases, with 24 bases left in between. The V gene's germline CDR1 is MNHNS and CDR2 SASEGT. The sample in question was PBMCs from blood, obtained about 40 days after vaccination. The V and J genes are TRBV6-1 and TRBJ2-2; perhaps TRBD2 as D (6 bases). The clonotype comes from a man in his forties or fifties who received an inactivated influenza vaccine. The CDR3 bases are TGTGCCATCCATCTCAAAACGGGGAGGCCTACGAACACCGGGGAGCTGTTTTTT. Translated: CAIHLKTGRPTNTGELFF.